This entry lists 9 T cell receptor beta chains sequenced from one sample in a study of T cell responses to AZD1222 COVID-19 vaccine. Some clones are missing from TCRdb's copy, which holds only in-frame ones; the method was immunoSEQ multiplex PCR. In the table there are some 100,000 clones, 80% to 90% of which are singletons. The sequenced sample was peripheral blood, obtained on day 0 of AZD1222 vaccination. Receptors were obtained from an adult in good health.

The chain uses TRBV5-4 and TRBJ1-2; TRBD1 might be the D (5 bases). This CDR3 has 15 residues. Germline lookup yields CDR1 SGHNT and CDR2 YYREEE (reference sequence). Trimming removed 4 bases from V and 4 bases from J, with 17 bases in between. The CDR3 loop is CASSTPGGAAYGYTF. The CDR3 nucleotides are TGTGCCAGCAGCACCCCGGGAGGGGCGGCCTATGGCTACACCTTC.

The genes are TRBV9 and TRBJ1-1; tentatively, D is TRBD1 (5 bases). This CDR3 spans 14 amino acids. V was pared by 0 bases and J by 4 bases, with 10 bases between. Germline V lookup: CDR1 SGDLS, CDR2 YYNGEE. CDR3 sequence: CASSVARASTEAFF. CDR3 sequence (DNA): TGTGCCAGCAGCGTAGCCAGGGCCTCCACTGAAGCTTTCTTT.

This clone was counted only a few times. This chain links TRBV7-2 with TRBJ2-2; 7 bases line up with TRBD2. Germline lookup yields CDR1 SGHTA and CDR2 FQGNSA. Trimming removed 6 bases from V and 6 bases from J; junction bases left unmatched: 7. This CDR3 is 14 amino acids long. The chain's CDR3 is CASSREVGAGELFF. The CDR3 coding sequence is TGTGCCAGCAGTCGGGAGGTCGGCGCCGGGGAGCTGTTTTTT.

The CDR3, as DNA: TGTGCCAGCAGCTTGGCGGTGACAGGGATCTTGGGTGAGCAGTTCTTC. Protein product: CASSLAVTGILGEQFF. The V gene is TRBV5-4, the J gene TRBJ2-1, with TRBD1 matching over 7 bases. The CDR3 runs to 16 residues. The germline CDR1 and CDR2 sequences are SGHNT and YYREEE (reference sequence). J gave up 9 bases and V 0 bases, and 12 bases lay outside the gene matches.

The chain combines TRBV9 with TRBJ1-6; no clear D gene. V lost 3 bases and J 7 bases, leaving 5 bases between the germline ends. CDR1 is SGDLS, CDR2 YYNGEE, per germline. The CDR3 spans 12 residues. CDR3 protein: CASSEINSPLHF. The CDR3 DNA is TGTGCCAGCAGCGAGATCAATTCACCCCTCCACTTT.

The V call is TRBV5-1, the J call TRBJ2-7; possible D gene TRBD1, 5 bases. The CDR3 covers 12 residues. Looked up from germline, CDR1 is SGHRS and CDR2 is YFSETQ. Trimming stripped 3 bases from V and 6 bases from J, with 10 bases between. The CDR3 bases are TGCGCCAGCAGCTGGGCCCAGGGCGAGCAGTACTTC. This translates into CASSWAQGEQYF. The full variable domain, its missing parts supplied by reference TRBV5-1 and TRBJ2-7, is KAGVTQTPRYLIKTRGQQVTLSCSPISGHRSVSWYQQTPGQGLQFLFEYFSETQRNKGNFPGRFSGRQFSNSRSEMNVSTLELGDSALYLCASSWAQGEQYFGPGTRLTVT.

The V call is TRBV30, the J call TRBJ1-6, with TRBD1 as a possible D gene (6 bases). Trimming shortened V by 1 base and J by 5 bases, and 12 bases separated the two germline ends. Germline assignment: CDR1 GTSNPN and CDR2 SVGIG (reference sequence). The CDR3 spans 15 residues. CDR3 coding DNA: TGTGCCTGGAGTGAAGGGGGTTCTGATAATTCACCCCTCCACTTT. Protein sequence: CAWSEGGSDNSPLHF. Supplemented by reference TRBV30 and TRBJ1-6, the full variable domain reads SQTIHQWPATLVQPVGSPLSLECTVEGTSNPNLYWYRQAAGRGLQLLFYSVGIGQISSEVPQNLSASRPQDRQFILSSKKLLLSDSGFYLCAWSEGGSDNSPLHFGNGTRLTVT.

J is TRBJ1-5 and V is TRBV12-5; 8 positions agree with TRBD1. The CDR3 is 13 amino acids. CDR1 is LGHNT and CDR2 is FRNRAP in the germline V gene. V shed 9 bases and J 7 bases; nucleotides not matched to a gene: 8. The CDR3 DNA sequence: TGTGCTAGCTCGACAGGGGACAGGCAGCCCCAGCATTTT. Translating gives CASSTGDRQPQHF.

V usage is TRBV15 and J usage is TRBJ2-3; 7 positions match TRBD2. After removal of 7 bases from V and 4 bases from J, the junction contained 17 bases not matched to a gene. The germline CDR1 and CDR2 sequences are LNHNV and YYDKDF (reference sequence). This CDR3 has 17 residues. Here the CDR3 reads CATKPRMGRAYSDTQYF. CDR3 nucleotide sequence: TGTGCCACCAAACCCCGCATGGGGAGGGCCTATTCAGATACGCAGTATTTT.